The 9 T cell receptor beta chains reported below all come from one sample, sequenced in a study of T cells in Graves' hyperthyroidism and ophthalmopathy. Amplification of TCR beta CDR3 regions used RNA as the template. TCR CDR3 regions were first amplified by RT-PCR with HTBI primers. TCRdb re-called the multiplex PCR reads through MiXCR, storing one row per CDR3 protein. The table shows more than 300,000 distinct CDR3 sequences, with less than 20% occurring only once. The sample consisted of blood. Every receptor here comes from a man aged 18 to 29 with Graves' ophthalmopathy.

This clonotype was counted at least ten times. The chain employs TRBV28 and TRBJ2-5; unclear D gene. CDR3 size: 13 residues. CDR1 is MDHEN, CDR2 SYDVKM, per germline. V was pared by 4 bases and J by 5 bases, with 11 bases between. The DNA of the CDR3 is TGTGCCAGCAGTTCACTTCCTGGGGAGACCCAGTACTTC. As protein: CASSSLPGETQYF.

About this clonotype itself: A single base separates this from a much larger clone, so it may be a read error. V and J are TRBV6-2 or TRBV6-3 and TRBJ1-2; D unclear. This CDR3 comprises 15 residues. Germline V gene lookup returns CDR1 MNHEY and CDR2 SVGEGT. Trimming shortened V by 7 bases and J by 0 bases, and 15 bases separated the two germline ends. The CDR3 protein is CASKERVGPNYGYTF. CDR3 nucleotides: TGTGCCAGCAAGGAAAGGGTGGGTCCTAACTATGGCTACACCTTC.

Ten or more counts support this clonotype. CDR3 in amino acids: CASSMTSSYEQYF. In DNA, the CDR3 is TGTGCCAGCAGCATGACTAGCAGCTACGAGCAGTACTTC. The chain uses TRBV12-3 or TRBV12-4 and TRBJ2-7, with 7 bases fitting TRBD2. The CDR3 has 13 residues. The ends lost 6 bases at V and 3 bases at J; junction bases unmatched: 5.

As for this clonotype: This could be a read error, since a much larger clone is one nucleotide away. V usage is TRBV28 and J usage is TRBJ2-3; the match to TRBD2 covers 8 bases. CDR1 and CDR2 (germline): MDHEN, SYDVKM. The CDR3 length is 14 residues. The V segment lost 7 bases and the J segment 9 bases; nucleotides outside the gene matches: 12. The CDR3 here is CASTAGGPTRTQYF. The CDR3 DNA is TGTGCCAGCACCGCGGGGGGCCCCACACGGACGCAGTATTTT. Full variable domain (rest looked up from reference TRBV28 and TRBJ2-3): DVKVTQSSRYLVKRTGEKVFLECVQDMDHENMFWYRQDPGLGLRLIYFSYDVKMKEKGDIPEGYSVSREKKERFSLILESASTNQTSMYLCASTAGGPTRTQYFGPGTRLTVL.

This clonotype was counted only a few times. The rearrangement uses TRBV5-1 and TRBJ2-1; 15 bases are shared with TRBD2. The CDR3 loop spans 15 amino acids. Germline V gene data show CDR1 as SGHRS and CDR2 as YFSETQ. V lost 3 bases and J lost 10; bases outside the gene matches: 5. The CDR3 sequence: CASSWTSGGEREQFF. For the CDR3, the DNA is TGCGCCAGCAGCTGGACTAGCGGGGGGGAACGGGAGCAGTTCTTC. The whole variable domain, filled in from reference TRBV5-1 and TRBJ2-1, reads KAGVTQTPRYLIKTRGQQVTLSCSPISGHRSVSWYQQTPGQGLQFLFEYFSETQRNKGNFPGRFSGRQFSNSRSEMNVSTLELGDSALYLCASSWTSGGEREQFFGPGTRLTVL.

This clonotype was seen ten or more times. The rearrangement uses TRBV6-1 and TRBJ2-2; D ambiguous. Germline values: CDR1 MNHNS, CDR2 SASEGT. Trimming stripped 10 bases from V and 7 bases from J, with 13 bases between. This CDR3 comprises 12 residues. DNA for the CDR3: TGTGCCATCATCCGATCGGGCGGGGAGCTGTTTTTT. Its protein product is CAIIRSGGELFF.

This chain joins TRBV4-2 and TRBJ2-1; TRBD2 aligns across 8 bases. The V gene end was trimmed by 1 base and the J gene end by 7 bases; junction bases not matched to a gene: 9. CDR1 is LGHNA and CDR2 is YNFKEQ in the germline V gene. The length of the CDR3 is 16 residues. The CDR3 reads CASSQGLGGAGNEQFF. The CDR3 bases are TGTGCCAGCAGCCAAGGCCTCGGGGGGGCGGGTAATGAGCAGTTCTTC.

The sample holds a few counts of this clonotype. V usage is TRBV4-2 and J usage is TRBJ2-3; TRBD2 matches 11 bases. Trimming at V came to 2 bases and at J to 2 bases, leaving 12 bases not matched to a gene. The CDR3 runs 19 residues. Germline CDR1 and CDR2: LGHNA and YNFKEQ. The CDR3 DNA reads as TGTGCCAGCAGCCAACGAGTAGCGGGGGGGCCGTCTCCCACAGATACGCAGTATTTT. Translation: CASSQRVAGGPSPTDTQYF.

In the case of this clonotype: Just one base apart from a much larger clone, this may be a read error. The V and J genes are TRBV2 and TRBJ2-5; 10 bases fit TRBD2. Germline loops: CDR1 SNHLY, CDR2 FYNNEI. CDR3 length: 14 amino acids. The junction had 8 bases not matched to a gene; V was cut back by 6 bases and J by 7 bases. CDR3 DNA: TGTGCCAGCAGGGCCGGGACTAGCGAGGCGACCCAGTACTTC. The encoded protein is CASRAGTSEATQYF.